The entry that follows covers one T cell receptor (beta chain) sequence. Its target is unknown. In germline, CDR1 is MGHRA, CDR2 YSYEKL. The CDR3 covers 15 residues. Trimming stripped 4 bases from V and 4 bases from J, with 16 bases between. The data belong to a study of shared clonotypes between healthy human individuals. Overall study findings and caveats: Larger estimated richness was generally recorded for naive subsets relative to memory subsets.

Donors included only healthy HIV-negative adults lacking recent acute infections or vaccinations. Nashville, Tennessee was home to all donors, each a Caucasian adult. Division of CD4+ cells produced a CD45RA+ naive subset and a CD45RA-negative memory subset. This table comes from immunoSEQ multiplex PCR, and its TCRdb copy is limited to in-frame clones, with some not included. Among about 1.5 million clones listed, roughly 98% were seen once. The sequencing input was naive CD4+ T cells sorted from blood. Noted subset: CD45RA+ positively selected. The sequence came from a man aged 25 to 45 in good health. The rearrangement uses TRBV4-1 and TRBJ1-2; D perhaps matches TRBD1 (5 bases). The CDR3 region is CASSPLPGQVYGYTF. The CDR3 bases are TGCGCCAGCAGCCCGCTTCCGGGGCAGGTCTATGGCTACACCTTC.